The 27 T cell receptor beta chains reported below all come from one sample, sequenced in a study of T cells in Graves' hyperthyroidism and ophthalmopathy. RNA transcripts were the template for amplifying TCR beta CDR3 regions. With the HTBI primer set, the TCR CDR3 went through a first round of RT-PCR. One entry per CDR3 protein, called by TCRdb with MiXCR from the multiplex PCR reads. The sample holds around 300,000 distinct CDR3 sequences, 12% to 15% seen once. Sequencing input: blood. These receptors were obtained from a woman aged 40 to 49 with Graves' hyperthyroidism.

This clonotype has only a few counts. This sequence joins TRBV7-2 and TRBJ2-3, with TRBD2 as a possible D gene (5 bases). V was cut by 3 bases and J by 0 bases, with 10 bases left in between. From germline, CDR1 is SGHTA and CDR2 FQGNSA. CDR3 length: 15 amino acids. The CDR3 coding sequence is TGTGCCAGCAGCTTCGGACTTCTTAGCACAGATACGCAGTATTTT. Protein product: CASSFGLLSTDTQYF.

The rearrangement links TRBV29-1 to TRBJ2-2; D ambiguous. The ends were cut back, 7 bases at V and 1 base at J, with 16 bases in the middle. The CDR3 runs 15 residues. In germline, CDR1 is SQVTM, CDR2 ANQGSEA. CDR3 in DNA: TGCAGCGCCCTCAGGTCGGCAGGGAACACCGGGGAGCTGTTTTTT. It translates to CSALRSAGNTGELFF.

The sample holds many counts of this clonotype. V gene TRBV7-8 combines with J gene TRBJ2-1; D perhaps matches TRBD1 (6 bases). Germline V gene data show CDR1 as SGHVS and CDR2 as FQNEAQ. This CDR3 has 11 amino acids. V gave up 5 bases and J gave up 14 bases, with 13 bases separating them. The CDR3 is CASSPRDIKFF. The CDR3, as DNA: TGTGCCAGCAGCCCCCGGGACATTAAGTTCTTC.

This clonotype was seen a handful of times. This sequence joins TRBV29-1 and TRBJ1-1, with D possibly matching TRBD1 (5 bases). V lost 3 bases to trimming and J lost 6 bases, with 11 bases between them. The CDR3 contains 12 residues. Germline V gene data show CDR1 as SQVTM and CDR2 as ANQGSEA. CDR3 DNA: TGCAGCGTTGATCAGGGTCTCCCTGAAGCTTTCTTT. Protein sequence: CSVDQGLPEAFF.

This clonotype was observed a few times. This chain connects TRBV29-1 to TRBJ2-3, with a tentative D call TRBD2 (6 bases). Germline CDR1 reads SQVTM; CDR2 reads ANQGSEA. V was cut by 5 bases and J by 3 bases, with 15 bases left in between. This CDR3 has 14 residues. CDR3 in DNA: TGCAGCGTTTCAGGACGGGGGATAACAGATACGCAGTATTTT. It translates to CSVSGRGITDTQYF.

This clonotype was observed at least ten times. The chain is built from TRBV20-1 and TRBJ1-4; 8 bases map to TRBD1. V lost 1 base and J lost 7; bases outside the gene matches: 2. CDR3 length: 13 amino acids. Germline V lookup: CDR1 DFQATT, CDR2 SNEGSKA (reference sequence). The chain's CDR3 is CSARGQGAEKLFF. CDR3 coding DNA: TGCAGTGCTAGAGGGCAGGGGGCTGAAAAACTGTTTTTT.

Comments on this clonotype: At one of its ends the junction is not consistent with the germline gene, which may arise from a read error. The V and J genes are TRBV5-1 and TRBJ2-5; no clear D gene. The length of the CDR3 is 13 residues. Germline V lookup: CDR1 SGHRS, CDR2 YFSETQ. The CDR3 loop reads CASSLVRAAGSHF. In DNA, the CDR3 is TGCGCCAGCAGCTTGGTTCGTGCGGCAGGTAGTCACTTC.

This clonotype was seen ten or more times. The chain recombines TRBV6-1 with TRBJ2-1, with no clear D. The CDR3 spans 11 residues. The ends were cut back, 5 bases at V and 10 bases at J, with 9 bases in the middle. Germline V gives CDR1 MNHNS, CDR2 SASEGT. CDR3 loop: CASSWSYEQFF. The CDR3 DNA sequence: TGTGCCAGCAGTTGGAGCTACGAGCAGTTCTTC.

The table lists this clonotype with many counts. This chain links TRBV15 with TRBJ1-1; tentative D call: TRBD1 (6 bases). The CDR3 loop spans 15 amino acids. The V end was cut by 4 bases, the J end by 4 bases, with 16 bases between. Germline V gives CDR1 LNHNV, CDR2 YYDKDF (reference sequence). CDR3 nucleotides: TGTGCCACCAGCACGGCGGGGACATCGGGCACTGAAGCTTTCTTT. Its protein is CATSTAGTSGTEAFF.

This clonotype appeared many times. This chain connects TRBV29-1 to TRBJ1-5; 10 bases align to TRBD1. Germline V gene data show CDR1 as SQVTM and CDR2 as ANQGSEA. Trimming took 6 bases from V and 6 from J; bases not matched to a gene: 2. The length of the CDR3 is 12 residues. CDR3 sequence (DNA): TGCAGCGTCCGACAGGGGGCTCAGCCCCAGCATTTT. Amino acids: CSVRQGAQPQHF.

Concerning this clonotype itself: This clone may be a read error of a much larger clone one base away. The chain uses TRBV12-3 or TRBV12-4 and TRBJ2-2, with D perhaps given as TRBD1 or TRBD2 (5 bases each). The CDR3 runs to 13 residues. V was shortened by 8 bases and J by 7 bases, with 14 bases between the two germline ends. This CDR3 is CASGHYSDGELFF. The DNA for the CDR3 is TGTGCCAGCGGACATTATAGCGACGGGGAGCTGTTTTTT.

The V and J genes are TRBV25-1 and TRBJ2-1; 14 bases map to TRBD2. Per the germline V gene, CDR1 is MGHDK and CDR2 is SYGVNS. This CDR3 comprises 17 residues. After removal of 3 bases from V and 7 bases from J, the junction contained 8 bases not matched to a gene. DNA for the CDR3: TGTGCCAGCAGTGACTCCCCGACTAGCGGGAGGGGGAATGAGCAGTTCTTC. Translated, it gives CASSDSPTSGRGNEQFF. Combining the CDR3 with reference TRBV25-1 and TRBJ2-1 gives the whole variable domain EADIYQTPRYLVIGTGKKITLECSQTMGHDKMYWYQQDPGMELHLIHYSYGVNSTEKGDLSSESTVSRIRTEHFPLTLESARPSHTSQYLCASSDSPTSGRGNEQFFGPGTRLTVL.

This clonotype was recorded many times. This rearrangement joins TRBV7-8 to TRBJ1-5; D might be TRBD1 (6 bases). Per germline, CDR1 SGHVS and CDR2 FQNEAQ. The CDR3 contains 14 residues. Deletions cut 4 bases from V and 7 bases from J, with 14 bases between. The DNA for the CDR3 is TGTGCCAGCAGCTCGCCAGGGGTTAGACAGCCCCAGCATTTT. This gives the protein CASSSPGVRQPQHF.

This chain joins TRBV7-9 and TRBJ2-5; 9 bases fit TRBD1. The V segment lost 8 bases and the J segment 1 base; nucleotides outside the gene matches: 2. CDR1 is SEHNR and CDR2 is FQNEAQ in the germline V gene (reference sequence). CDR3 length: 13 residues. The CDR3 is CASGTGSQETQYF. In nucleotides, the CDR3 is TGTGCCAGCGGGACAGGGTCCCAAGAGACCCAGTACTTC.

This clonotype came up many times. This rearrangement joins TRBV6-1 to TRBJ1-2; D perhaps matches TRBD1 (5 bases). Per germline, CDR1 MNHNS and CDR2 SASEGT. V was clipped by 0 bases and J by 4 bases, with 18 bases between them. The CDR3 length is 17 residues. The CDR3: CASSEAVRRQISYGYTF. For the CDR3, the DNA is TGTGCCAGCAGTGAAGCGGTCCGGAGACAGATATCCTATGGCTACACCTTC.

At least ten counts were recorded for this clonotype. The chain carries TRBV19 and TRBJ1-5; no reliable D call. Per germline, CDR1 LNHDA and CDR2 SQIVND (reference sequence). Trimming left V 3 bases short and J 4 bases short, with 7 bases between. This CDR3 has 13 amino acids. Here the CDR3 DNA reads TGTGCCAGTAGTATGACGGGGAATCAGCCCCAGCATTTT. Translation: CASSMTGNQPQHF.

The chain combines TRBV3-1 with TRBJ2-1; 10 positions match TRBD2. The ends lost 0 bases at V and 12 bases at J; junction bases unmatched: 8. In germline, CDR1 is LGHDT, CDR2 YNNKEL (reference sequence). The CDR3 consists of 15 residues. The CDR3 reads CASSQEASGRAGQFF. The CDR3 DNA sequence: TGTGCCAGCAGCCAAGAAGCCAGCGGGAGGGCCGGGCAGTTCTTC.

This clonotype has just one count. The V and J genes are TRBV6-1 and TRBJ1-1; no firm D call. The CDR3 runs to 12 residues. The germline V gene has CDR1 MNHNS and CDR2 SASEGT. The V end was cut by 7 bases, the J end by 4 bases, with 10 bases between. The CDR3 sequence: CASKRGGTEAFF. CDR3 bases: TGTGCCAGCAAGCGGGGAGGCACTGAAGCTTTCTTT.

The table lists this clonotype with a few counts. The chain is built from TRBV10-3 and TRBJ1-5; TRBD1 matches at 7 bases. The CDR3 runs to 14 residues. Germline loops: CDR1 ENHRY, CDR2 SYGVKD. Germline trimming cut 8 bases from V and 3 bases from J; bases unmatched to any gene: 7. CDR3 sequence (DNA): TGTGCCATCGGGACAGAGATAACCAATCAGCCCCAGCATTTT. Translating gives CAIGTEITNQPQHF.

This clonotype has only a few counts. The V and J genes are TRBV6-1 and TRBJ2-2; a possible D gene is TRBD1 (5 bases). Germline CDR1 and CDR2: MNHNS and SASEGT. Trimming removed 5 bases from V and 7 bases from J, with 20 bases in between. This CDR3 is 16 amino acids long. The CDR3 sequence is CASSPGSIGDGGELFF. The DNA of the CDR3 is TGTGCCAGCAGTCCTGGAAGTATAGGGGATGGCGGGGAGCTGTTTTTT.

This clonotype came up many times. CDR3 in DNA: TGTGCCAGCAGCCAAGATCCCCCAAATGGGGCTTTCTTT. The encoded protein is CASSQDPPNGAFF. The V and J genes are TRBV3-1 and TRBJ1-1, with D hard to call. Germline CDR1 is LGHDT and CDR2 is YNNKEL (reference sequence). Deletions cut 0 bases from V and 11 bases from J, with 13 bases between. The CDR3 is made up of 13 amino acids.

This clonotype was found many times. The chain recombines TRBV2 with TRBJ2-3; 7 bases are a match to TRBD2. Germline CDR1 SNHLY, CDR2 FYNNEI. The CDR3 extends over 14 amino acids. V lost 6 bases, J lost 2 bases, and 5 bases stayed unmatched. This CDR3 reads CASRGGSPTDTQYF. Written as DNA, the CDR3 is TGTGCCAGCAGGGGCGGGAGTCCCACAGATACGCAGTATTTT.

This clonotype was recorded many times. This chain connects TRBV28 to TRBJ2-1, with D maybe TRBD2 (7 bases). The CDR3 runs 11 residues. V lost 7 bases and J lost 8, with 9 bases in between. CDR1 MDHEN and CDR2 SYDVKM come from the germline V gene. In DNA, the CDR3 is TGTGCCAGCACGGGGGGCGATGAGCAGTTCTTC. Translating gives CASTGGDEQFF. Full variable domain (outside the CDR3, taken from reference TRBV28 and TRBJ2-1): DVKVTQSSRYLVKRTGEKVFLECVQDMDHENMFWYRQDPGLGLRLIYFSYDVKMKEKGDIPEGYSVSREKKERFSLILESASTNQTSMYLCASTGGDEQFFGPGTRLTVL.

The V gene is TRBV12-3 or TRBV12-4, the J gene TRBJ2-5; D may match TRBD1 or TRBD2 (5 bases each). The length of the CDR3 is 14 residues. V was shortened by 1 base and J by 5 bases, with 11 bases between the two germline ends. Written as DNA, the CDR3 is TGTGCCAGCAGTTTAGGGGACGGGGCGGAGACCCAGTACTTC. This sequence encodes CASSLGDGAETQYF.

About this clonotype: A much larger clone lies a single base off, so this may be a read error. V usage is TRBV7-2 and J usage is TRBJ1-5; D is unresolved. The CDR3 is 14 residues long. Trimming removed 8 bases from V and 2 bases from J, with 13 bases in between. The V gene's germline CDR1 is SGHTA and CDR2 FQGNSA. CDR3 loop: CASGPNLGNQPQHF. The CDR3 region has the DNA TGTGCCAGCGGCCCAAACCTGGGCAATCAGCCCCAGCATTTT.

This clonotype has ten or more counts. The chain employs TRBV11-2 and TRBJ2-4, with a possible D match to TRBD2 (6 bases). CDR3 length: 16 amino acids. Germline V gene data show CDR1 as SGHAT and CDR2 as FQNNGV. The V gene lost 2 bases and the J gene lost 0 bases, with 11 bases spanning the gap. This chain's CDR3 is CASSLLAGLAKNIQYF. The CDR3, as DNA: TGTGCCAGCAGCTTATTGGCGGGACTAGCCAAAAACATTCAGTACTTC.

Ten or more counts support this clonotype. The CDR3 is CASSLSRLHRSYNEQFF. In DNA, the CDR3 is TGTGCCAGCAGTTTATCGCGGCTTCACCGCTCCTACAATGAGCAGTTCTTC. The chain joins TRBV27 to TRBJ2-1; D remains unclear. This CDR3 has 17 residues. Germline loops: CDR1 MNHEY, CDR2 SMNVEV (reference sequence). Trimming stripped 0 bases from V and 0 bases from J, with 12 bases between.